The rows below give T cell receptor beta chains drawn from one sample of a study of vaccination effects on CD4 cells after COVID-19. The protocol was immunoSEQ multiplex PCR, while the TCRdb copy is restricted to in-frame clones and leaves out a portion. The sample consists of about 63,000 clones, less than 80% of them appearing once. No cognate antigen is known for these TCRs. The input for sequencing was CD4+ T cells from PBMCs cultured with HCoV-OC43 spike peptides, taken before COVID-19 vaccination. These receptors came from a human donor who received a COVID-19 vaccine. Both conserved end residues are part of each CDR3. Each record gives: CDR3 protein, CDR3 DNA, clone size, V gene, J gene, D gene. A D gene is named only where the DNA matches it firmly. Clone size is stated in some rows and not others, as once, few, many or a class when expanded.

CDR3: CASTGQGSNQPQHF
DNA: TGTGCCAGCACCGGACAGGGAAGCAATCAGCCCCAGCATTTT
size: NA
V: TRBV6-5
J: TRBJ1-5
D: TRBD1

CDR3: CASTPRVANSPLHF
DNA: TGTGCCAGTACCCCCCGGGTGGCTAATTCACCCCTCCACTTT
size: NA
V: TRBV19
J: TRBJ1-6
D: NA

CDR3: CASSSSGGPQETQYF
DNA: TGTGCCAGTAGTTCTAGCGGGGGGCCCCAAGAGACCCAGTACTTC
size: NA
V: TRBV19
J: TRBJ2-5
D: TRBD2

CDR3: CASSQDRGSGNTIYF
DNA: TGTGCCAGCAGCCAAGACAGGGGCTCTGGAAACACCATATATTTT
size: NA
V: TRBV7-2
J: TRBJ1-3
D: TRBD1

CDR3: CASSGRDGRSYNEQFF
DNA: TGCGCCAGCAGTGGCCGGGACGGACGCTCCTACAATGAGCAGTTCTTC
size: NA
V: TRBV10-2
J: TRBJ2-1
D: NA

CDR3: CASSWTGTYNEQFF
DNA: TGTGCCAGCAGCTGGACAGGGACCTACAATGAGCAGTTCTTC
size: NA
V: TRBV6-5
J: TRBJ2-1
D: TRBD1

CDR3: CASSLSLAGGQDTQYF
DNA: TGTGCCAGCAGTTTGTCTCTAGCGGGGGGGCAAGATACGCAGTATTTT
size: NA
V: TRBV27
J: TRBJ2-3
D: TRBD2

CDR3: CASRRQGGNTGELFF
DNA: TGTGCCAGCAGGCGACAGGGAGGGAACACCGGGGAGCTGTTTTTT
size: NA
V: TRBV6-4
J: TRBJ2-2
D: NA

CDR3: CASSGPGSQPQHF
DNA: TGTGCCAGCAGTGGGCCAGGGAGTCAGCCCCAGCATTTT
size: NA
V: TRBV2
J: TRBJ1-5
D: NA

CDR3: CASSIGNTEAFF
DNA: TGTGCCAGTAGTATAGGGAACACTGAAGCTTTCTTT
size: few
V: TRBV19
J: TRBJ1-1
D: NA